The 13 T cell receptor beta chains below come from one sample, sequenced in a study of long-term antiretroviral therapy in people with HIV. Version v3.0 of the immunoSEQ assay was performed at survey level. Using immunoSEQ multiplex PCR, the repertoire was profiled, and TCRdb retains in-frame clones only, with some absent. The repertoire includes around 25,000 clones, 81% of them detected once, and approximately 6.1% sits in the top ten. Sequences were derived from unsorted PBMCs, sampled 4.4 years after starting antiretroviral therapy. Source of these receptors: a young man with HIV.

The chain links TRBV14 to TRBJ2-1; D ambiguous. The CDR3 sequence is 12 residues long. The germline gives CDR1 SGHDN, CDR2 FVKESK. The V gene lost 3 bases and the J gene lost 5 bases, with 5 bases spanning the gap. The CDR3 loop reads CASSHLNNEQFF. In nucleotides, the CDR3 is TGTGCCAGCAGCCATTTAAACAATGAGCAGTTCTTC.

V gene TRBV9 combines with J gene TRBJ1-1; TRBD1 agrees at 8 bases. The CDR3 covers 19 residues. V lost 4 bases, J lost 4 bases, and 21 bases stayed unmatched. Germline values: CDR1 SGDLS, CDR2 YYNGEE. In DNA form, the CDR3 reads TGTGCCAGCAGCCCGTCCCGGAAGACAGGGGAAATATCAGGCACTGAAGCTTTCTTT. Encoded protein: CASSPSRKTGEISGTEAFF.

The chain combines TRBV19 with TRBJ1-4; 8 bases match TRBD1. Trimming took 5 bases from V and 3 from J; bases not matched to a gene: 5. The CDR3 consists of 15 residues. Germline loops: CDR1 LNHDA, CDR2 SQIVND (reference sequence). The CDR3 DNA follows: TGTGCCAGTAGTGTTCAGGGGGCGGCTAATGAAAAACTGTTTTTT. Translating gives CASSVQGAANEKLFF.

This sequence joins TRBV4-3 and TRBJ2-1; TRBD2 matches 13 bases. V lost 1 base to trimming and J lost 8 bases; unmatched junction nucleotides: 8. The CDR3 spans 17 residues. Germline V gives CDR1 LGHNA, CDR2 YSLEER. This CDR3 is CASSQGWTSGSVDEQFF. The DNA for the CDR3 is TGCGCCAGCAGCCAAGGCTGGACTAGCGGGAGTGTAGATGAGCAGTTCTTC.

The chain links TRBV7-8 to TRBJ2-4; 7 nucleotides align to TRBD1. Germline V gene sequence: CDR1 SGHVS, CDR2 FQNEAQ. The CDR3 is 15 residues long. The V gene end was trimmed by 7 bases and the J gene end by 3 bases; junction bases not matched to a gene: 9. The CDR3 sequence: CASTVTGFDKNIQYF. CDR3 nucleotide sequence: TGTGCCAGCACCGTGACAGGGTTTGACAAAAACATTCAGTACTTC.

The gene calls are TRBV10-3 and TRBJ2-5, with 12 bases matching TRBD2. V gave up 5 bases and J gave up 4 bases; unmatched junction bases: 5. Germline values: CDR1 ENHRY, CDR2 SYGVKD. The length of the CDR3 is 15 residues. The CDR3 region is CAISTRLAGVETQYF. CDR3 in DNA: TGTGCCATCAGTACCCGACTAGCGGGAGTAGAGACCCAGTACTTC.

V gene TRBV4-3 combines with J gene TRBJ2-7; 14 bases are shared with TRBD2. This CDR3 is built from 19 residues. Germline V gene sequence: CDR1 LGHNA, CDR2 YSLEER. Germline trimming cut 0 bases from V and 3 bases from J; bases unmatched to any gene: 10. The CDR3 loop reads CASSQDAGLAGGSVYEQYF. CDR3 sequence (DNA): TGCGCCAGCAGCCAAGATGCAGGACTAGCGGGAGGTTCCGTCTACGAGCAGTACTTC.

The chain uses TRBV4-1 and TRBJ1-6; D gene unclear. The CDR3 totals 13 residues. Germline CDR1 reads MGHRA; CDR2 reads YSYEKL. V shed 0 bases and J shed 9 bases, with 6 bases lying between them. The DNA of the CDR3 is TGCGCCAGCAGCCAAGACGGTGGTTCACCCCTCCACTTT. This translates into CASSQDGGSPLHF.

The chain joins TRBV27 to TRBJ2-5; TRBD1 matches at 7 bases. Germline CDR1 reads MNHEY; CDR2 reads SMNVEV (reference sequence). J lost 7 bases, V lost 2 bases, and 10 bases had no gene match. CDR3 length equals 15 residues. The CDR3 loop reads CASSLEGRGIGTQYF. CDR3 nucleotide sequence: TGTGCCAGCAGTTTAGAGGGCAGGGGGATTGGGACCCAGTACTTC.

The chain employs TRBV6-6 and TRBJ2-5, with a tentative D call TRBD1 (6 bases). The CDR3 has 15 amino acids. V gave up 2 bases and J gave up 3 bases, with 13 bases separating them. The germline V gene has CDR1 MNHNY and CDR2 SVGAGI (reference sequence). The CDR3 region is CASSYPGPGEETQYF. The CDR3 DNA sequence: TGTGCCAGCAGTTACCCCGGGCCAGGGGAAGAGACCCAGTACTTC.

V gene TRBV18 combines with J gene TRBJ2-7; 9 nucleotides align to TRBD1. J gave up 0 bases and V 3 bases, and 3 bases lay outside the gene matches. The length of the CDR3 is 15 residues. CDR1 is KGHSH, CDR2 LQKENI, per germline. The CDR3 DNA sequence: TGTGCCAGCTCACCCGACAGGGGGAGCTCCTACGAGCAGTACTTC. As protein: CASSPDRGSSYEQYF.

This clone has a single count. The chain combines TRBV7-9 with TRBJ2-2; D not resolved. V was clipped by 7 bases and J by 1 base, with 13 bases between them. Germline-derived CDR1 and CDR2 are SEHNR and FQNEAQ (reference sequence). The CDR3 covers 15 residues. The CDR3 DNA reads as TGTGCCAGCAACTTTCCGGAGCGGAACACCGGGGAGCTGTTTTTT. Protein product: CASNFPERNTGELFF.

CDR3 sequence (DNA): TGTGCCAGCTCACGGGGGCGGGACAATCAGCCCCAGCATTTT. It codes for CASSRGRDNQPQHF. J is TRBJ1-5 and V is TRBV18; D may be TRBD1 (6 bases). The V gene's germline CDR1 is KGHSH and CDR2 LQKENI. V lost 4 bases and J lost 3, with 10 bases in between. This CDR3 comprises 14 residues.